Following are 8 T cell receptor beta chains from one sample sequenced in a study of blood T cell repertoires in COVID-19. Profiling relied on immunoSEQ multiplex PCR, and the TCRdb table lists in-frame clones only, not all of them. This table has around 470,000 clones, roughly nine tenths appearing once. The sequenced sample was peripheral blood. These receptors were collected from a man aged 18 to 29 with COVID-19, enrolled during active disease.

The V call is TRBV11-2, the J call TRBJ2-7, with TRBD1 identical over 10 bases. From germline, CDR1 is SGHAT and CDR2 FQNNGV. The CDR3 runs to 15 residues. V dropped 4 bases and J dropped 3; count of bases not matched to a gene: 6. As DNA, the CDR3 is TGTGCCAGCAGCTCCCGGGACAGGGGCATCTACGAGCAGTACTTC. Protein sequence: CASSSRDRGIYEQYF.

The genes are TRBV5-4 and TRBJ2-5; 7 bases line up with TRBD2. The CDR3 covers 14 residues. V lost 4 bases to trimming and J lost 1 base; unmatched junction nucleotides: 4. Germline CDR1 reads SGHNT; CDR2 reads YYREEE (reference sequence). The CDR3 DNA sequence: TGTGCCAGCAGCCCCCAGCGGGGCCAAGAGACCCAGTACTTC. This sequence encodes CASSPQRGQETQYF. Variable domain in full (rest from reference TRBV5-4 and TRBJ2-5): ETGVTQSPTHLIKTRGQQVTLRCSSQSGHNTVSWYQQALGQGPQFIFQYYREEENGRGNFPPRFSGLQFPNYSSELNVNALELDDSALYLCASSPQRGQETQYFGPGTRLLVL.

The V and J genes are TRBV11-3 and TRBJ2-7; 8 bases match TRBD2. Germline V gives CDR1 SGHNT, CDR2 YENEEA. V shed 5 bases and J 4 bases; nucleotides not matched to a gene: 4. The CDR3 sequence is 13 residues long. This CDR3 is CASSAREGYEQYF. CDR3 DNA sequence: TGTGCCAGCAGCGCTCGGGAGGGGTACGAGCAGTACTTC.

This clone was found a few times. This chain joins TRBV5-1 and TRBJ2-3; perhaps TRBD2 as D (6 bases). Germline CDR1 is SGHRS and CDR2 is YFSETQ. V dropped 4 bases and J dropped 1 base, with 13 bases sitting between them. This CDR3 has 15 amino acids. The CDR3, as DNA: TGCGCCAGCAGCATAGGAGGGAGTGGCACAGATACGCAGTATTTT. Its translation is CASSIGGSGTDTQYF.

This chain links TRBV6-5 with TRBJ1-2, with 10 bases that match TRBD1. Germline CDR1 is MNHEY and CDR2 is SVGAGI. J gave up 5 bases and V 8 bases, and 11 bases lay outside the gene matches. The CDR3 totals 15 residues. The CDR3: CASLYVDRGIYGYTF. Here the CDR3 DNA reads TGTGCCAGCTTATACGTGGACAGGGGGATTTATGGCTACACCTTC.

The V call is TRBV5-1, the J call TRBJ1-4, with D uncertain. There are 15 residues in the CDR3. In germline, CDR1 is SGHRS, CDR2 YFSETQ. V gave up 6 bases and J gave up 0 bases, with 12 bases separating them. The CDR3 DNA reads as TGCGCCAGCACATCGGGAGGTGCAACTAATGAAAAACTGTTTTTT. Protein sequence: CASTSGGATNEKLFF. Full variable domain (remainder filled in from reference TRBV5-1 and TRBJ1-4): KAGVTQTPRYLIKTRGQQVTLSCSPISGHRSVSWYQQTPGQGLQFLFEYFSETQRNKGNFPGRFSGRQFSNSRSEMNVSTLELGDSALYLCASTSGGATNEKLFFGSGTQLSVL.

Notes on this clone: Being one base from a much bigger clone, this may be a read error. The chain is built from TRBV5-4 and TRBJ2-3; D not certain. This CDR3 has 13 amino acids. Looked up from germline, CDR1 is SGHNT and CDR2 is YYREEE (reference sequence). V lost 4 bases and J 0 bases, leaving 6 bases between the germline ends. The CDR3 is CASSETSTDTQYF. The CDR3 coding sequence is TGTGCCAGCAGCGAGACTAGCACAGATACGCAGTATTTT.

This chain connects TRBV6-5 to TRBJ2-7; the D gene is possibly TRBD1 (5 bases). The CDR3 has 15 amino acids. V lost 0 bases and J lost 3, with 12 bases in between. CDR1 and CDR2 from the germline V gene are MNHEY and SVGAGI. The CDR3 loop is CASSYSAGSSYEQYF. The CDR3 nucleotides are TGTGCCAGCAGTTACTCTGCAGGGTCTAGCTACGAGCAGTACTTC.